This T cell receptor (beta chain) was sequenced during a study of Ad26.COV2.S vaccination and SARS-CoV-2 variants. Trimming took off 7 bases at V and 4 bases at J, with 7 bases between the two ends. The germline V gene has CDR1 MNHEY and CDR2 SVGAGI. The CDR3 runs 11 residues. Treatment defined: around 19 received Ad26.COV2.S at low or high dose, single or two shots; about 5 received placebo; per-sample allocation not given. Vaccine and placebo recipients were sampled on day 63 after the first injection. It was an adult aged 18-55 years in Boston who was the donor. Produced via immunoSEQ multiplex PCR; TCRdb's table is partial and in-frame only. The table lists around 310,000 clones, about nine tenths of them singletons.

The sequence was obtained from a person aged 18-60 years who received the Ad26.COV2.S COVID-19 vaccine or a placebo. The specimen was peripheral blood, collected in a trial of Ad26.COV2.S vaccine versus placebo. The chain employs TRBV6-5 and TRBJ1-1; D not certain. CDR3 coding DNA: TGTGCCAGCATAGCATCCACTGAAGCTTTCTTT. It specifies CASIASTEAFF.